The sequence of this T cell receptor beta chain was determined in a study of T cell responses to AZD1222 COVID-19 vaccine. General study findings and limits: Nearly half of unique spike-specific TCRs reportedly avoided B.1.351 and B.1.1.7 mutated regions. Donors were largely white British and mainly female; clonal diversity was possibly underestimated. Spike-specific TCR breadth and depth both grew after two AZD1222 doses.

Some clones are missing from TCRdb's copy, which holds only in-frame ones; the method was immunoSEQ multiplex PCR. Of more than 75,000 clones listed, around 90% are singletons. Comment on this clone: Its antigen is unknown.

The sequencing here drew on peripheral blood, taken on day 0 of AZD1222 vaccination. The sequence derives from an adult in good health.

This CDR3 is CASSDSTGGSPLHF. DNA for the CDR3: TGTGCCAGCAGTGACTCGACAGGGGGCTCACCCCTCCACTTT. V gene TRBV6-4 combines with J gene TRBJ1-6; TRBD1 matches at 10 bases. With 0 bases clipped from V and 10 bases from J, the junction kept 0 bases outside the gene matches. From germline, CDR1 is MRHNA and CDR2 SNTAGT. The CDR3 length is 14 residues.